These 23 T cell receptor beta chains share one sample of origin, sequenced in a study of blood T cell repertoires in COVID-19. Using immunoSEQ multiplex PCR, the repertoire was profiled, and TCRdb retains in-frame clones only, with some absent. This sample has approximately 150,000 clones, with around 87% found just once. The specimen sequenced was PBMCs or T cells enriched from blood (not recorded which). These receptors were collected from a man aged 55 to 70 who had recovered from COVID-19.

The V gene is TRBV9, the J gene TRBJ1-2; 7 bases line up with TRBD1. Germline V gives CDR1 SGDLS, CDR2 YYNGEE. The V and J ends lost 4 bases and 7 bases, in that order; junction bases with no gene match: 10. The CDR3 loop spans 14 amino acids. The CDR3 coding sequence is TGTGCCAGCAGCCTCGGGGGACAGTATCGTGGCTACACCTTC. Its translation: CASSLGGQYRGYTF.

The gene calls are TRBV5-6 and TRBJ1-2; 7 nucleotides match TRBD1. This CDR3 contains 16 residues. J was trimmed by 4 bases and V by 2 bases; bases with no gene match: 11. The germline V gene has CDR1 SGHDT and CDR2 YYEEEE. The CDR3 sequence: CASSLYDRAGGYGYTF. CDR3 sequence (DNA): TGTGCCAGCAGCTTATATGATAGGGCAGGGGGCTATGGCTACACCTTC.

J is TRBJ1-6 and V is TRBV5-1; TRBD1 matches 7 bases. Germline CDR1 reads SGHRS; CDR2 reads YFSETQ. V lost 0 bases, J lost 2 bases, and 2 bases stayed unmatched. The CDR3 has 16 amino acids. The CDR3 nucleotides read TGCGCCAGCAGCTTGGCCGGGACAGCCTATAATTCACCCCTCCACTTT. Translation gives CASSLAGTAYNSPLHF.

This sequence joins TRBV11-3 and TRBJ2-1; TRBD1 matches 10 bases. V dropped 5 bases and J dropped 9; count of bases not matched to a gene: 1. The CDR3 is 12 residues long. CDR1 and CDR2 from the germline V gene are SGHNT and YENEEA. The CDR3 region is CASSGTGVEQFF. The CDR3 bases are TGTGCCAGCAGCGGGACAGGGGTTGAGCAGTTCTTC.

CDR3 nucleotide sequence: TGTGCCAGCTCACCACAGCAGGCGGGAAGCACCGGGGAGCTGTTTTTT. Protein: CASSPQQAGSTGELFF. This sequence joins TRBV18 and TRBJ2-2, with D tentatively TRBD2 (6 bases). CDR3 length: 16 amino acids. Germline CDR1 is KGHSH and CDR2 is LQKENI. Trimming took off 1 base at V and 4 bases at J, with 13 bases between the two ends.

The chain couples TRBV5-1 to TRBJ1-1; D gene ambiguous. Trimming took 4 bases from V and 5 from J, leaving 15 bases between them. In germline, CDR1 is SGHRS, CDR2 YFSETQ. The CDR3 is made up of 14 amino acids. The DNA for the CDR3 is TGCGCCAGCAGCCCCGAGACATCCTGGACTGAAGCTTTCTTT. It yields the protein CASSPETSWTEAFF.

In its sample, this clone was seen once. The chain is built from TRBV6-1 and TRBJ2-5; D perhaps matches TRBD2 (6 bases). CDR1 and CDR2 (germline): MNHNS, SASEGT. Trimming stripped 2 bases from V and 5 bases from J, with 15 bases between. This CDR3 region has 15 residues. CDR3 protein: CASSETAGTVETQYF. The CDR3 bases are TGTGCCAGCAGTGAAACTGCGGGGACTGTGGAGACCCAGTACTTC.

This clone was seen a single time. This chain joins TRBV11-2 and TRBJ1-2; 9 bases are a match to TRBD1. Germline V gene data show CDR1 as SGHAT and CDR2 as FQNNGV. The CDR3 is made up of 14 amino acids. V was clipped by 5 bases and J by 4 bases; unmatched bases: 5. CDR3 residues: CASSTTGGLYGYTF. Written as DNA, the CDR3 is TGTGCCAGCAGCACAACAGGGGGCCTCTATGGCTACACCTTC.

For the CDR3, the DNA is TGTGCCAGTAGTACCGTAAGCGGGACAGGGCCCACTGAAGCTTTCTTT. This encodes CASSTVSGTGPTEAFF. This chain uses TRBV19 with TRBJ1-1; 9 bases are shared with TRBD1. CDR3 size: 16 residues. The V and J ends lost 4 bases and 4 bases, in that order; junction bases with no gene match: 10. The germline V gene encodes CDR1 LNHDA and CDR2 SQIVND (reference sequence).

The chain carries TRBV27 and TRBJ2-7; weak D call: TRBD2 (5 bases). The CDR3 length is 14 residues. Germline CDR1 MNHEY, CDR2 SMNVEV (reference sequence). Trimming removed 1 base from V and 6 bases from J, with 13 bases in between. In DNA form, the CDR3 reads TGTGCCAGCAGTTTATATGAGGGTCGGATCGAGCAGTACTTC. Protein sequence: CASSLYEGRIEQYF.

The chain joins TRBV14 to TRBJ2-2, with D perhaps matching TRBD2 (5 bases). The germline gives CDR1 SGHDN, CDR2 FVKESK. Trimming removed 3 bases at V and 9 bases at J, with 11 bases between. The CDR3 totals 13 residues. The CDR3 DNA reads as TGTGCCAGCAGCCAGCACCTAGCCAGGGAGCTGTTTTTT. Translation: CASSQHLARELFF.

The chain combines TRBV25-1 with TRBJ1-5; 7 bases agree with TRBD1. Germline CDR1 MGHDK, CDR2 SYGVNS. CDR3 length equals 15 residues. V was clipped by 5 bases and J by 1 base; unmatched bases: 5. The CDR3 loop reads CASSRDSESNQPQHF. CDR3 sequence (DNA): TGTGCCAGCAGTCGGGACAGCGAAAGCAATCAGCCCCAGCATTTT.

The genes are TRBV19 and TRBJ1-4, with a weak D call TRBD1 (5 bases). CDR3 length equals 14 residues. V was cut by 4 bases and J by 7 bases, with 13 bases left in between. Per germline, CDR1 LNHDA and CDR2 SQIVND (reference sequence). The CDR3 coding sequence is TGTGCCAGTAGTACCGTTGGGGCGGCTGAAAAACTGTTTTTT. It encodes CASSTVGAAEKLFF. The entire variable domain, with the rest obtained from reference TRBV19 and TRBJ1-4, is as follows: DGGITQSPKYLFRKEGQNVTLSCEQNLNHDAMYWYRQDPGQGLRLIYYSQIVNDFQKGDIAEGYSVSREKKESFPLTVTSAQKNPTAFYLCASSTVGAAEKLFFGSGTQLSVL.

This clone has more than one count but fewer than ten. This chain joins TRBV15 and TRBJ2-1, with 12 nucleotides matching TRBD2. CDR1 is LNHNV and CDR2 is YYDKDF in the germline V gene (reference sequence). The CDR3 has 20 amino acids. The junction had 20 bases not matched to a gene; V was cut back by 5 bases and J by 6 bases. CDR3 nucleotide sequence: TGTGCCACCAGCGTGCTCACCGGGACTAGCGGGTTTTTTCAGCGCAATGAGCAGTTCTTC. Translation gives CATSVLTGTSGFFQRNEQFF.

A single count supports this clone. This chain joins TRBV4-1 and TRBJ1-5; a possible D gene is TRBD1 (5 bases). Trimming stripped 6 bases from V and 3 bases from J, with 18 bases between. CDR1 MGHRA and CDR2 YSYEKL come from the germline V gene. This CDR3 has 16 residues. DNA of the CDR3: TGCGCCAGCAGTTCAATACGGCAGGGCCTCAATCAGCCCCAGCATTTT. It specifies CASSSIRQGLNQPQHF.

The rearrangement links TRBV5-1 to TRBJ1-2, with 7 bases matching TRBD1. The V gene end was trimmed by 2 bases and the J gene end by 9 bases; junction bases not matched to a gene: 7. This CDR3 has 13 residues. Per the germline V gene, CDR1 is SGHRS and CDR2 is YFSETQ. In DNA, the CDR3 is TGCGCCAGCAGCTTTCAGGACAGGCGATGCTACACCTTC. It translates to CASSFQDRRCYTF.

The chain carries TRBV9 and TRBJ2-1; maybe TRBD2 (7 bases). V shed 3 bases and J shed 0 bases, with 16 bases lying between them. The CDR3 length is 17 residues. Germline V gives CDR1 SGDLS, CDR2 YYNGEE. Written as DNA, the CDR3 is TGTGCCAGCAGCGAATTGGGGGGCGGGAGCTCCTACAATGAGCAGTTCTTC. Translation gives CASSELGGGSSYNEQFF. Complete variable domain (other parts from reference TRBV9 and TRBJ2-1): DSGVTQTPKHLITATGQRVTLRCSPRSGDLSVYWYQQSLDQGLQFLIQYYNGEERAKGNILERFSAQQFPDLHSELNLSSLELGDSALYFCASSELGGGSSYNEQFFGPGTRLTVL.

The chain uses TRBV7-6 and TRBJ2-2, with 10 bases identical to TRBD1. Germline V gene sequence: CDR1 SGHVS, CDR2 FNYEAQ. This CDR3 is 19 amino acids long. V was clipped by 2 bases and J by 0 bases; unmatched bases: 9. The CDR3, as DNA: TGTGCCAGCAGCTTACCGGGACAGGGGTCGAAATCGAACACCGGGGAGCTGTTTTTT. Translation gives CASSLPGQGSKSNTGELFF.

This chain uses TRBV28 with TRBJ2-1, with D possibly matching TRBD1 (5 bases). CDR1 and CDR2 (germline): MDHEN, SYDVKM. Deletions cut 7 bases from V and 4 bases from J, with 11 bases between. This CDR3 has 13 residues. CDR3 loop: CASTRVLYNEQFF. The CDR3 DNA follows: TGTGCCAGCACCAGGGTCCTATACAATGAGCAGTTCTTC.

The chain is built from TRBV4-2 and TRBJ2-1; 10 bases align to TRBD2. Germline V gene sequence: CDR1 LGHNA, CDR2 YNFKEQ. The CDR3 sequence is 16 residues long. J was trimmed by 5 bases and V by 0 bases; bases with no gene match: 4. The CDR3 here is CASSQDGTSAHNEQFF. In DNA form, the CDR3 reads TGTGCCAGCAGCCAAGACGGGACTAGCGCCCACAATGAGCAGTTCTTC.

The chain combines TRBV7-9 with TRBJ1-1; no firm D call. This CDR3 is built from 13 residues. The V gene's germline CDR1 is SEHNR and CDR2 FQNEAQ (reference sequence). Trimming cost V 3 bases and J 4 bases, with 9 bases left between them. The CDR3 DNA reads TGTGCCAGCAGCTTCGAGGAGGGCACTGAAGCTTTCTTT. Translation: CASSFEEGTEAFF.

The chain joins TRBV30 to TRBJ2-7; 13 bases agree with TRBD2. Germline-derived CDR1 and CDR2 are GTSNPN and SVGIG (reference sequence). The V and J ends lost 3 bases and 4 bases, in that order; junction bases with no gene match: 0. This CDR3 spans 13 amino acids. For the CDR3, the DNA is TGTGCCTGGAGGACTAGCGGGGGGTACGAGCAGTACTTC. It codes for CAWRTSGGYEQYF.

This chain connects TRBV19 to TRBJ1-5; D gene ambiguous. Germline V gene lookup returns CDR1 LNHDA and CDR2 SQIVND (reference sequence). The CDR3 is 14 residues long. V lost 7 bases and J lost 1, with 11 bases in between. CDR3 nucleotides: TGTGCCAGTAATGAGGTTTGGAGCAATCAGCCCCAGCATTTT. This sequence encodes CASNEVWSNQPQHF.